This T cell receptor (beta chain) was sequenced during a study of CD8 T cells in ankylosing spondylitis. This clonotype was detected ten times or more. TCRdb processed the 5' RACE reads anew with MiXCR; each CDR3 protein has one entry. The sample has 250,000 or so distinct CDR3 sequences; roughly 10% are singletons. Germline V gives CDR1 MGHRA, CDR2 YSYEKL. The length of the CDR3 is 15 residues. Unmatched junction bases numbered 7, after V lost 5 bases and J lost 4 bases. The TCR originated in a male donor with ankylosing spondylitis or in good health (not recorded which). V is TRBV4-1 and J is TRBJ1-4; 7 bases match TRBD1. Specimen: blood, either unsorted or a sorted T cell fraction (not recorded which). In nucleotides, the CDR3 is TGCGCCAGCAGCGCCCCGGGACAGCTTAATGAAAAACTGTTTTTT. Residues: CASSAPGQLNEKLFF.